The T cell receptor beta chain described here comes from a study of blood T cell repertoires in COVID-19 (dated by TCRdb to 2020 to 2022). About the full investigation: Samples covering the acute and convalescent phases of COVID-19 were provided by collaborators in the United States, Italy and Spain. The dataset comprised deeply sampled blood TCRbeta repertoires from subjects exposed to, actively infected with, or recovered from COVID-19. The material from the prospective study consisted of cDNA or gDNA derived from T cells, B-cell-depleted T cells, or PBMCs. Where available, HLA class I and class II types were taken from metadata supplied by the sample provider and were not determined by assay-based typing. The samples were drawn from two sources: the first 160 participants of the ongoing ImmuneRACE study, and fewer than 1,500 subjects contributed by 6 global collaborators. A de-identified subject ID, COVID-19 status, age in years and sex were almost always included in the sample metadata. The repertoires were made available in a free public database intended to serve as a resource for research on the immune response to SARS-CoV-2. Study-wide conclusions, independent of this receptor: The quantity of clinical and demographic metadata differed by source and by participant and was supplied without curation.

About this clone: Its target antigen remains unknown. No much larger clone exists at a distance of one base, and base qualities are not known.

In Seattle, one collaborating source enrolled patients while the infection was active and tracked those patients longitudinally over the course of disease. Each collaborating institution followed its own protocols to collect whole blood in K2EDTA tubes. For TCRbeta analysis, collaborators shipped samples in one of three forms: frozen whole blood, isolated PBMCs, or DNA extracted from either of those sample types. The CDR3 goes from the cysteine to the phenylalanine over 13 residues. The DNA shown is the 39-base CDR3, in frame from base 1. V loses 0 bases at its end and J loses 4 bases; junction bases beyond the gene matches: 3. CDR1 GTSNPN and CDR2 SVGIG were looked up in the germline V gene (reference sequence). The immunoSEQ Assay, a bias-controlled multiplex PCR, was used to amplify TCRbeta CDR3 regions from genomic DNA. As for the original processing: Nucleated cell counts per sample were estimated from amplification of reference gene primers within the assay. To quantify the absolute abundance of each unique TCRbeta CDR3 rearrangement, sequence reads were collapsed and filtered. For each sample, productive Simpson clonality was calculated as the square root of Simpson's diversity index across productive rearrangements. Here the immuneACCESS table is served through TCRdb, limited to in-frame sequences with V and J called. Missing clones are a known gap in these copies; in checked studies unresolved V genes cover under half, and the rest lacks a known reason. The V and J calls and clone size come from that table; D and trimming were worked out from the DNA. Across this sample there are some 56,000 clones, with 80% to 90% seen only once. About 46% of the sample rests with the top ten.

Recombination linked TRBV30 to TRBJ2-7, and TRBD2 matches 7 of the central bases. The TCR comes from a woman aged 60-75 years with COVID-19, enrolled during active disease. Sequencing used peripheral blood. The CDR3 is CAWSVAGSYEQYF. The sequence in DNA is TGTGCCTGGAGTGTAGCGGGAAGTTACGAGCAGTACTTC.